The 18 T cell receptor beta chains reported below all come from one sample, sequenced in a study of blood T cell repertoires in COVID-19. The repertoire was sequenced with immunoSEQ multiplex PCR; TCRdb's copy has only in-frame clones and lacks some. The data show about 300,000 clones, about 91% seen once. Input material: peripheral blood. Source of these receptors: a woman aged 25 to 45 who had recovered from COVID-19.

This chain uses TRBV19 with TRBJ1-6; possibly TRBD1 for D (5 bases). The CDR3 length is 18 residues. V dropped 1 base and J dropped 0 bases, with 13 bases sitting between them. CDR1 LNHDA and CDR2 SQIVND come from the germline V gene (reference sequence). CDR3 amino acids: CASSIGVRGSSYNSPLHF. The CDR3 DNA is TGTGCCAGTAGTATAGGTGTTCGGGGGAGCTCCTATAATTCACCCCTCCACTTT.

This clone was found a few times. This same CDR3 is encoded by further DNA sequences in the sample. The chain uses TRBV9 and TRBJ1-6; 9 nucleotides line up with TRBD1. J was trimmed by 7 bases and V by 3 bases; bases with no gene match: 2. Germline CDR1 reads SGDLS; CDR2 reads YYNGEE. The CDR3 is 14 amino acids. Written as DNA, the CDR3 is TGTGCCAGCAGCGGGACAGGGGACAATTCACCCCTCCACTTT. This codes for CASSGTGDNSPLHF.

This sequence joins TRBV4-2 and TRBJ2-3; a possible D gene is TRBD2 (7 bases). The V end was cut by 0 bases, the J end by 3 bases, with 13 bases between. CDR3 length: 16 residues. The germline V gene has CDR1 LGHNA and CDR2 YNFKEQ. The CDR3 spells CASSQDWGGATDTQYF. The CDR3 bases are TGTGCCAGCAGCCAAGACTGGGGGGGGGCGACAGATACGCAGTATTTT.

CDR3 protein: CASRTYTDTQYF. CDR3 in DNA: TGTGCCAGTAGGACTTACACAGATACGCAGTATTTT. The rearrangement uses TRBV28 and TRBJ2-3; possible D gene TRBD2, 5 bases. The CDR3 sequence is 12 residues long. Trimming removed 9 bases from V and 2 bases from J, with 9 bases in between. Germline V lookup: CDR1 MDHEN, CDR2 SYDVKM.

The chain has TRBV5-8 and TRBJ1-2; 7 bases are a match to TRBD1. Losses at the gene ends were 2 bases for V and 4 bases for J; bases not matched to a gene: 2. This CDR3 contains 13 residues. Per the germline V gene, CDR1 is SGHTS and CDR2 is YDEGEE. The CDR3 DNA sequence: TGTGCCAGCAGCTTTGGGACAGCCTATGGCTACACCTTC. This sequence encodes CASSFGTAYGYTF.

The V call is TRBV9, the J call TRBJ2-7, with a possible D match to TRBD1 (5 bases). Trimming pared 0 bases from V and 2 bases from J, leaving 9 bases between. CDR1 and CDR2 (germline): SGDLS, YYNGEE. There are 14 residues in the CDR3. This chain's CDR3 is CASSVADTTYEQYF. The CDR3 bases are TGTGCCAGCAGCGTAGCGGACACTACCTACGAGCAGTACTTC.

This chain links TRBV6-4 with TRBJ1-2; 8 nucleotides line up with TRBD1. The V and J ends lost 6 bases and 5 bases, in that order; junction bases with no gene match: 8. This CDR3 region has 14 residues. Germline CDR1 and CDR2: MRHNA and SNTAGT. The CDR3 DNA is TGTGCCAGCAGGGAGACAGGGGAATCATATGGCTACACCTTC. Its translation: CASRETGESYGYTF.

This clone was seen just once. V usage is TRBV18 and J usage is TRBJ2-1, with 8 bases lining up with TRBD1. This CDR3 has 18 residues. Trimming took 3 bases from V and 3 from J; bases not matched to a gene: 13. The germline V gene encodes CDR1 KGHSH and CDR2 LQKENI. CDR3 in DNA: TGTGCCAGCTCACCGATCCTTGGACAGGGCGCTGACTACAATGAGCAGTTCTTC. Protein sequence: CASSPILGQGADYNEQFF.

In this sample, this clone turned up once. The V gene is TRBV28, the J gene TRBJ1-2; the match to TRBD1 covers 9 bases. Germline assignment: CDR1 MDHEN and CDR2 SYDVKM. V lost 8 bases and J lost 10; bases outside the gene matches: 8. The CDR3 is made up of 12 amino acids. The CDR3 loop reads CASVTGGSAYTF. The CDR3 coding sequence is TGTGCCAGCGTAACAGGGGGCTCAGCCTACACCTTC.

The chain employs TRBV6-5 and TRBJ2-7; 9 bases match TRBD1. Trimming removed 0 bases from V and 0 bases from J; junction bases left unmatched: 3. Germline V gene sequence: CDR1 MNHEY, CDR2 SVGAGI. The CDR3 has 16 amino acids. CDR3 in DNA: TGTGCCAGCAGTTACTCCTGGACAGGGGTCTCCTACGAGCAGTACTTC. This gives the protein CASSYSWTGVSYEQYF.

This sequence joins TRBV5-1 and TRBJ2-3, with a weak D call TRBD1 (5 bases). Per germline, CDR1 SGHRS and CDR2 YFSETQ. The CDR3 is made up of 18 amino acids. V was clipped by 0 bases and J by 0 bases, with 17 bases between them. CDR3 sequence: CASSLATVSFSSTDTQYF. CDR3 DNA sequence: TGCGCCAGCAGCTTGGCGACAGTGAGCTTTTCTAGCACAGATACGCAGTATTTT.

The chain recombines TRBV9 with TRBJ1-1; 8 nucleotides line up with TRBD1. Trimming at V came to 4 bases and at J to 0 bases, leaving 8 bases not matched to a gene. Germline values: CDR1 SGDLS, CDR2 YYNGEE. This CDR3 contains 16 residues. In DNA form, the CDR3 reads TGTGCCAGCAGCCTGGACAGGGAAGACATGAACACTGAAGCTTTCTTT. This sequence encodes CASSLDREDMNTEAFF.

The V call is TRBV6-4, the J call TRBJ2-3, with TRBD1 matching 7 bases. The CDR3 runs 15 residues. Germline V gene lookup returns CDR1 MRHNA and CDR2 SNTAGT. Unmatched junction bases numbered 4, after V lost 0 bases and J lost 4 bases. The CDR3 here is CASSDSSQGADTQYF. CDR3 coding DNA: TGTGCCAGCAGTGACTCTAGTCAGGGGGCAGATACGCAGTATTTT.

The CDR3 nucleotides read TGTGCCAGCAGCTTAGTCGGGGACAGTTATGAAGCTTTCTTT. It yields the protein CASSLVGDSYEAFF. V usage is TRBV7-9 and J usage is TRBJ1-1; the match to TRBD1 covers 7 bases. The V and J ends lost 1 base and 7 bases, in that order; junction bases with no gene match: 6. Looked up from germline, CDR1 is SEHNR and CDR2 is FQNEAQ (reference sequence). The CDR3 totals 14 residues.

The V gene is TRBV10-3, the J gene TRBJ2-5; 10 nucleotides line up with TRBD1. V was clipped by 10 bases and J by 3 bases; unmatched bases: 8. The CDR3 extends over 14 amino acids. CDR1 and CDR2 (germline): ENHRY, SYGVKD. The chain's CDR3 is CATKVTGGKETQYF. CDR3 nucleotides: TGTGCCACCAAGGTGACAGGGGGCAAAGAGACCCAGTACTTC.

This clone has only one observation. CDR3 protein: CASSPTSGGLYEQYF. DNA of the CDR3: TGTGCCAGCAGTCCTACTAGCGGGGGTTTATACGAGCAGTACTTC. V is TRBV6-5 and J is TRBJ2-7; 11 positions match TRBD2. The CDR3 totals 15 residues. J was trimmed by 4 bases and V by 5 bases; bases with no gene match: 7. Germline CDR1 is MNHEY and CDR2 is SVGAGI.

The chain uses TRBV12-3 or TRBV12-4 and TRBJ2-5, with 11 bases matching TRBD1. This CDR3 has 13 residues. Trimming at V came to 7 bases and at J to 5 bases, leaving 3 bases not matched to a gene. The CDR3 reads CASTRDRGETQYF. The CDR3 bases are TGTGCCAGCACCCGGGACAGGGGGGAGACCCAGTACTTC.

This rearrangement joins TRBV7-6 to TRBJ2-2; 7 nucleotides line up with TRBD2. V lost 5 bases to trimming and J lost 4 bases; unmatched junction nucleotides: 13. Germline CDR1 is SGHVS and CDR2 is FNYEAQ. The CDR3 sequence is 17 residues long. CDR3 DNA: TGTGCCAGCAGCCTATACTCGTCGGGGACTATCACCGGGGAGCTGTTTTTT. Its translation: CASSLYSSGTITGELFF.